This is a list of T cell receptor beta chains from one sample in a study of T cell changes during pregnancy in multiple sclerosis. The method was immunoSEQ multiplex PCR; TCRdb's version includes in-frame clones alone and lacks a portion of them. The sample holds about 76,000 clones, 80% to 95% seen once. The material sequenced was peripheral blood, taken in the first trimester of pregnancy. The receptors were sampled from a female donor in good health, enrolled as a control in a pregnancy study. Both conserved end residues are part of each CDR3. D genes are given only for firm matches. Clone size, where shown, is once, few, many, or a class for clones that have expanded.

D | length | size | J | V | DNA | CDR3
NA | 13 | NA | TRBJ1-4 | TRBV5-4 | TGTGCCAGCCGCTCAATGGGAGGTGAAAAACTGTTTTTT | CASRSMGGEKLFF
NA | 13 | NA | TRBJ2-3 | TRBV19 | TGTGCCAGTAGCCAGCACAGGGATGATACGCAGTATTTT | CASSQHRDDTQYF
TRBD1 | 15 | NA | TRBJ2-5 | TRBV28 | TGTGCCAGCAGTTCCGAGGGACAGGTCGTCGTGACCCAGTACTTC | CASSSEGQVVVTQYF
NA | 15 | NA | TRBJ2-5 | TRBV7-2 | TGTGCCAGCAGCTTACAAACAGGAAGTCGAGAGACCCAGTACTTC | CASSLQTGSRETQYF
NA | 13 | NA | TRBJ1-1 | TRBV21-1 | TGTGCCACCCGGACAGGGCCGAACACTGAAGCTTTCTTT | CATRTGPNTEAFF
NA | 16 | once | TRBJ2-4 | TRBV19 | TGTGCCAGTAGTGGCCCGGTAACAGGGTCCAAAAACATTCAGTACTTC | CASSGPVTGSKNIQYF
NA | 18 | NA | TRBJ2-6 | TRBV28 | TGTGCCAGCAGTTTCACTAGCAGGAGTAAGGCTGGGGCCAACGTCCTGACTTTC | CASSFTSRSKAGANVLTF
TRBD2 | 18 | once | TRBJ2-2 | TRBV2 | TGTGCCAGCGAACCCCTAGCGGGAGATTCGGGGAACACCGGGGAGCTGTTTTTT | CASEPLAGDSGNTGELFF
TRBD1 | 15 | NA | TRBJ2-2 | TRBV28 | TGTGCCAGCAGTTTACGGGACAGGGAGACCGGGGAGCTGTTTTTT | CASSLRDRETGELFF
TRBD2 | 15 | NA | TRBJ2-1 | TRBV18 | TGTGCCAGCTCAACGAAGCTAGCGGAATCCAATGAGCAGTTCTTC | CASSTKLAESNEQFF
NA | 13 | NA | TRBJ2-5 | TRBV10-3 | TGTGCCACCGCCTCCAGGGGCGCGGAGACCCAGTACTTC | CATASRGAETQYF
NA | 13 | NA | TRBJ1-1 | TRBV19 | TGTGCCAGTCAACAGCCACTGAACACTGAAGCTTTCTTT | CASQQPLNTEAFF
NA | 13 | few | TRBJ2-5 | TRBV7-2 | TGTGCCAGCAGCCTATTTCCAGGGGAGACCCAGTACTTC | CASSLFPGETQYF
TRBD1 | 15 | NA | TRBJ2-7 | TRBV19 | TGTGCCAGTAGTCCGAGGGACAGCCAGTCCTACGAGCAGTACTTC | CASSPRDSQSYEQYF
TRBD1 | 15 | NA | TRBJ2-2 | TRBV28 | TGTGCCAGCAGTGCCGGGACAGGGTACACCGGGGAGCTGTTTTTT | CASSAGTGYTGELFF
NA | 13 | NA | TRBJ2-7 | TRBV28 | TGTGCCAGCACCTCACCAGGGCCCGTGCGGCAGTACTTC | CASTSPGPVRQYF
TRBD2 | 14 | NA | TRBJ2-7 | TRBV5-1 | TGCGCCAGCAGCAAAAGCGGGAGCTCCTACGAGCAGTACTTC | CASSKSGSSYEQYF
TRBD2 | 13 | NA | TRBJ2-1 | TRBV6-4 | TGTGCCAGCAGTCGGGAGGGCCGCAATGAGCAGTTCTTC | CASSREGRNEQFF
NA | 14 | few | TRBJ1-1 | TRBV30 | TGTGCCTGGAGTGTTGGGCAGGGTGGTACTGAAGCTTTCTTT | CAWSVGQGGTEAFF
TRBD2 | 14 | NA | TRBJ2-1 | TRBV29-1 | TGCAGCGTTGCGGCGGGAGGGTTTGGCCGTGAGCAGTTCTTC | CSVAAGGFGREQFF
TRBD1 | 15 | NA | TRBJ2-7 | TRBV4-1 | TGCGCCAGCAGCCAAGAGGCACAGGGGGCCTACGAGCAGTACTTC | CASSQEAQGAYEQYF
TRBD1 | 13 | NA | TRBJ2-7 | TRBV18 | TGTGCCAGCTCCCCCAGGGGGTTCTACGAGCAGTACTTC | CASSPRGFYEQYF
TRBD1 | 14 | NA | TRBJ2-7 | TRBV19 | TGTGCCAGTAGTGCCGCCACAGGGGGCTACGAGCAGTACTTC | CASSAATGGYEQYF
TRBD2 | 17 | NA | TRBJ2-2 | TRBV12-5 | TGTGCTAGTGCCTTCTGGATAGCGGGAGTCGACACCGGGGAGCTGTTTTTT | CASAFWIAGVDTGELFF
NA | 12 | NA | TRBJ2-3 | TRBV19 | TGTGCCAGTAGCAAGAACCCGGACAGGCAGTATTTT | CASSKNPDRQYF
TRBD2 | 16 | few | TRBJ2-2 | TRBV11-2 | TGTGCCAGCAGCCGGACTAGCGGGAGTGGGTACGGGGAGCTGTTTTTT | CASSRTSGSGYGELFF
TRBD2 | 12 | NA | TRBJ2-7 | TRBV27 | TGTGCCAGCCGGGAGTCGGGAGGCGAGCAGTACTTC | CASRESGGEQYF
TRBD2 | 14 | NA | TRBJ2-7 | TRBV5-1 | TGCGCCAGCAGGCGCTACGGGACTAGAGACGAGCAGTACTTC | CASRRYGTRDEQYF
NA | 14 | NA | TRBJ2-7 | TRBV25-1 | TGTGCCAGCAGTGAACATGGGGGGTTCTACGAGCAGTACTTC | CASSEHGGFYEQYF
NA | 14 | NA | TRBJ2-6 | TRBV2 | TGTGCCAGCAGTCTTAGCTCTGGGGCCAACGTCCTGACTTTC | CASSLSSGANVLTF
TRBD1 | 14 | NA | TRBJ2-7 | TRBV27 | TGTGCCAGCAGCTTTGGACAGGGCCTCTACGAGCAGTACTTC | CASSFGQGLYEQYF
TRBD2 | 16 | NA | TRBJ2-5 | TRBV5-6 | TGTGCCAGCAGCGGGGGGGGGTTAGGGTTCCAAGAGACCCAGTACTTC | CASSGGGLGFQETQYF
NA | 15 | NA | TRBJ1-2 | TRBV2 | TGTGCCAGCAGTGAAACAGGGTGGGGCGGCTATGGCTACACCTTC | CASSETGWGGYGYTF
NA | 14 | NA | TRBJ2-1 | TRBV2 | TGTGCCAGCAGTGAATCGGGGAAGGACAGTGAGCAGTTCTTC | CASSESGKDSEQFF
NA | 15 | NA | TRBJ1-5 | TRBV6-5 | TGTGCCAGCAGTTACTCGGGGCGTAGCAATCAGCCCCAGCATTTT | CASSYSGRSNQPQHF
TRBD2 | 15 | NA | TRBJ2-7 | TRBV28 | TGTGCCAGCAGCCCGGGGGGGGAGCGCTCCTACGAGCAGTACTTC | CASSPGGERSYEQYF
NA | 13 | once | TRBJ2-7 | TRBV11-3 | TGTGCCAGCAGCTTCGATGGACAGTACGAGCAGTACTTC | CASSFDGQYEQYF
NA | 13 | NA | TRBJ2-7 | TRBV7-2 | TGTGCCAGCAGCTTTGGTCCTACCTACGAGCAGTACTTC | CASSFGPTYEQYF
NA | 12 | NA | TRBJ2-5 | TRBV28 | TGTGCCAGCATAGGGGGAGAAGAGACCCAGTACTTC | CASIGGEETQYF
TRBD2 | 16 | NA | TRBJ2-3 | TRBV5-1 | TGCGCCAGCAGCTTGGCCCTAGCGGGAAGCACAGATACGCAGTATTTT | CASSLALAGSTDTQYF
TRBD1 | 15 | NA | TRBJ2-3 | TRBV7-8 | TGTGCCAGCAGTAGAGGGACAGTCATCACAGATACGCAGTATTTT | CASSRGTVITDTQYF
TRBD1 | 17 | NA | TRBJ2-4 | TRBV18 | TGTGCCAGCTCGCCGGAAGGGACAGGAGGATTGGGAAACATTCAGTACTTC | CASSPEGTGGLGNIQYF
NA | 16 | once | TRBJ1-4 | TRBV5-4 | TGTGCCAGCAGCTTGGAAGGGCGGGGGAAAGGTGAAAAACTGTTTTTT | CASSLEGRGKGEKLFF
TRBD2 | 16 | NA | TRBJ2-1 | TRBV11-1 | TGTGCCAGCAGCCAATCTAGCGGGATTCCGTACAATGAGCAGTTCTTC | CASSQSSGIPYNEQFF
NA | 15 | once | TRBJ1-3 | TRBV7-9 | TGTGCCAGCAGCACCCGTCAACTCTCTGGAAACACCATATATTTT | CASSTRQLSGNTIYF
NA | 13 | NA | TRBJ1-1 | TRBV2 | TGTGCCAGCGATACAGACGCGAACACTGAAGCTTTCTTT | CASDTDANTEAFF
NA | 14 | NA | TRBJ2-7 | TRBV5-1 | TGCGCCAGCAGCTCGACAGGACCCGCCTACGAGCAGTACTTC | CASSSTGPAYEQYF
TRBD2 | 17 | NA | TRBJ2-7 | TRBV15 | TGTGCCACCAGCGGCTGGACTAGCGGGGATGGGACCTACGAGCAGTACTTC | CATSGWTSGDGTYEQYF